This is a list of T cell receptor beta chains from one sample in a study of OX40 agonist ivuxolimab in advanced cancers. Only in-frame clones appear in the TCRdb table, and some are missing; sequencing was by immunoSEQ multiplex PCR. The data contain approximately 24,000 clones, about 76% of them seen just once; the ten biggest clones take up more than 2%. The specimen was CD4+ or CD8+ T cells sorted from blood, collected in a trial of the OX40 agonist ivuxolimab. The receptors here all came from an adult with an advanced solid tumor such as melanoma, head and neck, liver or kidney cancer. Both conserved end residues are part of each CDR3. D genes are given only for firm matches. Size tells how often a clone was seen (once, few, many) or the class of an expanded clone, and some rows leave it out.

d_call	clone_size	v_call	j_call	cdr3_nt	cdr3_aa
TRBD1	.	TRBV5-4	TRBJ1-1	TGTGCCAGCACCCCGACTCTGGACAGGAAATATGAAGCTTTCTTT	CASTPTLDRKYEAFF
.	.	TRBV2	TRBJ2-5	TGTGCCAGCAGTGGGTGGAGTAGGGAAGGTCAAGAGACCCAGTACTTC	CASSGWSREGQETQYF
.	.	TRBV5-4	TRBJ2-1	TGTGCCAGCAGCCTCGTTGCCCAGGGCTATGAGCAGTTCTTC	CASSLVAQGYEQFF
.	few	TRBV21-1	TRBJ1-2	TGTGCCAGCACTACTCAGGTCGGTAACTATGGCTACACCTTC	CASTTQVGNYGYTF
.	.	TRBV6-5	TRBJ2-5	TGTGCCAGCAGCTACTCCTGGACTAATCAAGAGACCCAGTACTTC	CASSYSWTNQETQYF
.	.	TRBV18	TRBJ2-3	TGTGCCAGCTCACCTACGCCTGGGCCGCAGTATTTT	CASSPTPGPQYF
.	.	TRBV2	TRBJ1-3	TGTGCCAGCAGTGATAAGGTTGGGGAGGAAGGGTCTGGAAACACCATATATTTT	CASSDKVGEEGSGNTIYF
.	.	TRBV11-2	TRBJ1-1	TGTGCCAGCAGCTTAGACAGGCGCACTGAAGCTTTCTTT	CASSLDRRTEAFF
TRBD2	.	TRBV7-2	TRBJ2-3	TGTGCCAGCAGCCTACTAGCGACTAGCACAGATACGCAGTATTTT	CASSLLATSTDTQYF
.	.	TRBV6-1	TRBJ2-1	TGTGCCAGCAGTGTACCTAGCGCGCGATCCTACAATGAGCAGTTCTTC	CASSVPSARSYNEQFF
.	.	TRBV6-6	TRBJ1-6	TGTGCCAGCAGTTACTCGAAGACCGGGAATTCACCCCTCCACTTT	CASSYSKTGNSPLHF
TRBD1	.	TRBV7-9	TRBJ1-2	TGTGCCAGCAGCTTAGACCCGGGACAGGGGAACTATGGCTACACCTTC	CASSLDPGQGNYGYTF
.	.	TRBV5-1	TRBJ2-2	TGCGCCAGCAGCTTCAATCCAGGACAGAGGAACACCGGGGAGCTGTTTTTT	CASSFNPGQRNTGELFF
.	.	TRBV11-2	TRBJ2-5	TGTGCCAGCAGCCGCCGGGACTTTCAAGAGACCCAGTACTTC	CASSRRDFQETQYF
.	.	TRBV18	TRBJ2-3	TGTGCCAGCTCCCCCAACCGGGGAAGCAGGACAGATACGCAGTATTTT	CASSPNRGSRTDTQYF
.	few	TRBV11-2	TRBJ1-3	TGTGCCAGCAGCTCCAGTCGCTCTGGAAACACCATATATTTT	CASSSSRSGNTIYF
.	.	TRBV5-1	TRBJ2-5	TGCGCCAGCAGCTTAAGCGCGGGGGCCCAAGAGACCCAGTACTTC	CASSLSAGAQETQYF
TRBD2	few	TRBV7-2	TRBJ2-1	TGTGCCAGCAGCTTAAGTACTAGCGGGAACAATGAGCAGTTCTTC	CASSLSTSGNNEQFF
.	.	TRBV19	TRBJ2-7	TGTGCCAGTTCGGAACAGGGTTATACCTACGAGCAGTACTTC	CASSEQGYTYEQYF
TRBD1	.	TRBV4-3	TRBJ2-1	TGCGCCAGCAGCCTAGGACAGGGGGCAAGCAATGAGCAGTTCTTC	CASSLGQGASNEQFF
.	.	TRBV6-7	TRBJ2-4	TGTGCCAGCAGTCAGATCAGAAACATTCAGTACTTC	CASSQIRNIQYF
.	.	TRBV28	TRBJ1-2	TGTGCCAGCAGTTTTATGGGTGCCTATGGCTACACCTTC	CASSFMGAYGYTF
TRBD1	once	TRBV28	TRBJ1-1	TGTGCCAGCAGTTTATGGATGAATCCCCCGGGACAGGGGGTTATCGTTGGCACTGAAGCTTTCTTT	CASSLWMNPPGQGVIVGTEAFF
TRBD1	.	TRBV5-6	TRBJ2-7	TGTGCCAGCAGCTTGCCGGGACAGGGTATGGACGAGCAGTACTTC	CASSLPGQGMDEQYF
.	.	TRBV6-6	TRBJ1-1	TGTGCCAGCAGTTACGGGGCAGGGTGGAACACTGAAGCTTTCTTT	CASSYGAGWNTEAFF
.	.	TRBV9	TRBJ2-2	TGTGCCAGCAGCGAGTCCCCGCGGCCCCTTGCCGGGGAGCTGTTTTTT	CASSESPRPLAGELFF